This TCR beta chain was captured in a study of patients and donors after allogeneic stem cell transplantation. Using its own MiXCR run on the RT-PCR reads, TCRdb lists one record per CDR3 protein. Here the sample spans roughly 940,000 distinct CDR3 sequences, more than 15% being singletons. Germline CDR1 and CDR2: SGHNT and YYREEE (reference sequence). J lost 7 bases, V lost 3 bases, and 2 bases had no gene match. The CDR3 covers 13 residues. The sequenced material came from blood, either unsorted or a sorted T cell fraction (not recorded which). The J gene is TRBJ1-5, the V gene TRBV5-4; 9 nucleotides agree with TRBD1. The receptor comes from a human donor who was either an allogeneic HSCT recipient or a stem cell or donor lymphocyte infusion donor (not recorded which). It is not recorded whose cells these are; they may come from a transplant donor. CDR3 loop: CASSWGQGQPQHF. CDR3 in DNA: TGTGCCAGCAGCTGGGGACAGGGCCAGCCCCAGCATTTT.